The clone carrying this T cell receptor beta chain has at least ten counts. TCRdb ran MiXCR on the RACE reads and lists one entry per CDR3 protein. The data contain around 350,000 distinct CDR3 sequences, 5% to 6.5% of them seen just once; the ten biggest clones take up less than 9%. The data belong to a study of human T cells and chemical hapten exposure. Study details: Sensitization employed 2% DPC on about 2 cm by about 2 cm of upper inner arm skin. Across samples, TCR yields varied, mostly owing to small differences in pooled library volumes.

The ends were cut back, 2 bases at V and 4 bases at J, with 12 bases in the middle. Germline CDR1 MNHNS, CDR2 SASEGT. The CDR3 runs to 15 residues. Time point in this sample: pre-sensitization, week 0. Treatment of the sample: therapeutic diphenylcyclopropenone sensitization with weekly scalp DPC. Non-pregnant alopecia patients aged 18 to 70, suitable for DPC therapy. It was unfractionated whole blood from which total RNA was extracted. J is TRBJ1-3 and V is TRBV6-1; D call uncertain. The clonotype comes from a woman between 18 and 30 years old with alopecia areata. Some clones in this sample may be carry-over from other donors' samples. The sequences come from whole blood, collected in connection with sensitization to the hapten diphenylcyclopropenone (DPC). The CDR3 DNA sequence: TGTGCCAGCAGTGAATTGACCAATCCCGGAAACACCATATATTTT. It encodes CASSELTNPGNTIYF.